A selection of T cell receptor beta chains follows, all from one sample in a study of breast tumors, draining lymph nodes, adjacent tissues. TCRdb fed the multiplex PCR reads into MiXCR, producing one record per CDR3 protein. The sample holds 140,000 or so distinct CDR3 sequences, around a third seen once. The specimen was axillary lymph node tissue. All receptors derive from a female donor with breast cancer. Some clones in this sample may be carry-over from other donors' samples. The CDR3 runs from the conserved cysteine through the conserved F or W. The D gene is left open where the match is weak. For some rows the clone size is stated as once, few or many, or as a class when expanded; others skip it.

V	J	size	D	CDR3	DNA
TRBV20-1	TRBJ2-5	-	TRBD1	CSARDRGRETQYF	TGCAGTGCTAGAGACAGGGGGCGAGAGACCCAGTACTTC
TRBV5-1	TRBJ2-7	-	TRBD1	CASRDRGDTYEQYF	TGCGCCAGCAGGGACAGGGGGGACACCTACGAGCAGTACTTC
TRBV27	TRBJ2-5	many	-	CASSSRFSSQETQYF	TGTGCCAGCAGTTCAAGGTTCTCTTCACAAGAGACCCAGTACTTC
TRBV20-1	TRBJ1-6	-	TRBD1	CSARSPGTGANSPLHF	TGCAGTGCTAGATCACCCGGGACAGGTGCTAATTCACCCCTCCACTTT
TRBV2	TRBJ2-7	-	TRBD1	CASSRRTGSGEQYF	TGTGCCAGCAGTCGTCGGACAGGGTCAGGCGAGCAGTACTTC
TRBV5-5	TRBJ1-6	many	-	CASSPGYRVRESPLHF	TGTGCCAGCAGCCCGGGATACAGGGTTCGGGAATCACCCCTCCACTTT
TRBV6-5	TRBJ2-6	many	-	CASSNYVQGANVLTF	TGTGCCAGCAGTAACTACGTCCAAGGGGCCAACGTCCTGACTTTC
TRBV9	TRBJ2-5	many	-	CASSGEGTQYF	TGTGCCAGCAGCGGCGAGGGGACCCAGTACTTC
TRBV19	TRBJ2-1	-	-	CAGSIKGSPYNEQFF	TGTGCCGGTAGTATTAAGGGTAGCCCCTACAATGAGCAGTTCTTC
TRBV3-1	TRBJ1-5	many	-	CASSPGAGVGNQPQHF	TGTGCCAGCAGCCCCGGGGCGGGAGTGGGCAATCAGCCCCAGCATTTT
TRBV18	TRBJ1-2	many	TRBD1	CASSPKVQGAPTNYGYTF	TGTGCCAGCTCACCGAAAGTGCAGGGGGCCCCCACTAACTATGGCTACACCTTC
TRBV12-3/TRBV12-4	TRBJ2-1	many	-	CASKKLGSLAEQFF	TGTGCCAGCAAGAAGTTAGGGTCCCTAGCCGAGCAGTTCTTC
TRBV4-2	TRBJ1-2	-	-	CASSQDPGASDYGYTF	TGTGCCAGCAGCCAAGATCCGGGGGCGTCGGACTATGGCTACACCTTC
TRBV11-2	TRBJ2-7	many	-	CASSLVPSEQYF	TGTGCCAGCAGCTTAGTCCCCTCCGAGCAGTACTTC
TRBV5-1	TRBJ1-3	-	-	CAGSLGSSGNTIYF	TGCGCCGGCAGCTTAGGCAGCTCTGGAAACACCATATATTTT
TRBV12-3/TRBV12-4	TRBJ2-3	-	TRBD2	CASSGVSGGTDTQYF	TGTGCCAGCAGTGGGGTCAGCGGGGGGACAGATACGCAGTATTTT
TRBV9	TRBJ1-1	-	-	CASSVNWGTGAEAFF	TGTGCCAGCAGCGTAAATTGGGGGACGGGAGCTGAAGCTTTCTTT
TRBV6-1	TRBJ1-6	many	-	CASSMGGGIGNSPLHF	TGTGCCAGCAGTATGGGGGGCGGGATCGGGAATTCACCCCTCCACTTT
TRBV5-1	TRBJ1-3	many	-	CASSLTPGGSGNTIYF	TGCGCCAGCAGCTTAACCCCGGGGGGGTCTGGAAACACCATATATTTT
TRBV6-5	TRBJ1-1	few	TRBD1	CASTGTGLTEAFF	TGTGCCAGCACCGGGACAGGGCTCACTGAAGCTTTCTTT
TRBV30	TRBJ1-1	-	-	CAWNGGQSNTEAFF	TGTGCCTGGAACGGTGGACAGTCAAACACTGAAGCTTTCTTT
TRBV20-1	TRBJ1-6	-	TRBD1	CSASGTGGGNSPLHF	TGCAGTGCTAGTGGGACAGGGGGCGGAAATTCACCCCTCCACTTT
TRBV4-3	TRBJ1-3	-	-	CASSPPGRLAGYRRSGNTIYF	TGCGCCAGCAGCCCCCCTGGGAGACTAGCGGGGTATCGTCGATCTGGAAACACCATATATTTT
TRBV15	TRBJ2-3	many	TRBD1	CATSRDRGVGTQYF	TGTGCCACGAGCCGGGACAGGGGAGTAGGTACGCAGTATTTT
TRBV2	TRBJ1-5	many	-	CASKGPGGNQPQHF	TGTGCCAGCAAGGGTCCCGGGGGCAATCAGCCCCAGCATTTT
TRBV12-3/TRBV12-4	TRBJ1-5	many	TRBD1	CASSRTGGIQPQHF	TGTGCCAGCAGTCGGACAGGGGGAATCCAGCCCCAGCATTTT
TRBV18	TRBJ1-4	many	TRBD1	CASSRVRGVDEKLFF	TGTGCCAGCTCACGCGTCAGGGGGGTGGATGAAAAACTGTTTTTT
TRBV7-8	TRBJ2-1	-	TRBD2	CASSLFLAGPYNEQFF	TGTGCCAGCAGCCTATTTCTAGCGGGGCCCTACAATGAGCAGTTCTTC
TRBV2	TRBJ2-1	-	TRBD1	CASTGQEKNGQFF	TGCGCCAGTACCGGACAGGAAAAAAATGGGCAGTTCTTC
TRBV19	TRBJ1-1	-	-	CASSWGVINTEAFF	TGTGCCAGTAGTTGGGGAGTCATTAACACTGAAGCTTTCTTT
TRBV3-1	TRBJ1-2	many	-	CASSQGRNYGYTF	TGTGCCAGCAGCCAAGGGCGGAACTATGGCTACACCTTC
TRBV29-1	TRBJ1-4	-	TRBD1	CSASRQGTAQEKLFF	TGCAGCGCCTCCAGACAGGGGACAGCGCAAGAAAAACTGTTTTTT
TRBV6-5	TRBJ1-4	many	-	CASSYGASRPEKLFF	TGTGCCAGCAGTTACGGGGCTTCAAGACCTGAAAAACTGTTTTTT
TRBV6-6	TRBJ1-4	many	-	CASTRRVRTNEKLFF	TGTGCCAGCACCCGGCGGGTTAGAACTAATGAAAAACTGTTTTTT
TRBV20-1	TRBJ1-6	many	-	CSATGIDISYNSPLHF	TGCAGTGCTACAGGGATTGATATCAGCTATAATTCACCCCTCCACTTT
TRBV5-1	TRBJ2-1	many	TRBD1	CASSPGTGGPYNEQFF	TGCGCCAGCAGCCCGGGGACAGGGGGGCCCTACAATGAGCAGTTCTTC
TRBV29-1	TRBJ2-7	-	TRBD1	CSASGTGNSYEQYF	TGCAGCGCTTCCGGGACAGGGAACTCCTACGAGCAGTACTTC
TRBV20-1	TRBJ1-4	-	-	CSARAQLNVKLFF	TGCAGTGCTCGAGCACAGCTTAATGTAAAACTGTTTTTT